The 9 T cell receptor beta chains below were found in one sample sequenced in a study of spatial heterogeneity in lung cancer. Time point given: blood at routine non-recurrence follow-up after resection. TCRdb used MiXCR to reprocess the 5' RACE reads, holding one entry per CDR3 protein. The sample has roughly 72,000 distinct CDR3 sequences, about 8.2% seen once. The source was PBMCs, collected at follow-up. The source is a female donor with early-stage non-small cell lung cancer.

This clonotype was seen at least ten times. The chain has TRBV7-9 and TRBJ2-1, with TRBD2 matching over 7 bases. J gave up 12 bases and V 6 bases, and 14 bases lay outside the gene matches. The CDR3 is 14 amino acids. Germline CDR1 SEHNR, CDR2 FQNEAQ (reference sequence). DNA for the CDR3: TGTGCCAGCAGAGAGACCGGGACTACCGGGGGGCAGTTCTTC. The encoded protein is CASRETGTTGGQFF.

This chain links TRBV12-3 or TRBV12-4 with TRBJ2-2; a possible D gene is TRBD2 (5 bases). V lost 6 bases and J 9 bases, leaving 14 bases between the germline ends. The CDR3 runs to 13 residues. The CDR3 loop is CASSREGARELFF. The CDR3 DNA reads as TGTGCCAGCAGCCGAGAGGGAGCGAGGGAGCTGTTTTTT.

The table lists this clonotype with many counts. This chain connects TRBV20-1 to TRBJ2-5, with D perhaps matching TRBD1 (5 bases). Trimming took 6 bases from V and 1 from J, leaving 9 bases between them. Germline-derived CDR1 and CDR2 are DFQATT and SNEGSKA (reference sequence). The CDR3 sequence is 12 residues long. Here the CDR3 reads CSAQGTQETQYF. CDR3 nucleotide sequence: TGCAGTGCGCAGGGTACCCAAGAGACCCAGTACTTC.

The chain carries TRBV4-1 and TRBJ1-5; no definite D call. V lost 3 bases to trimming and J lost 4 bases, with 4 bases between them. The CDR3 is made up of 12 amino acids. The V gene's germline CDR1 is MGHRA and CDR2 YSYEKL. The CDR3 loop is CASSQENQPQHF. For the CDR3, the DNA is TGCGCCAGCAGCCAGGAGAATCAGCCCCAGCATTTT.

CDR3 sequence (DNA): TGCAGTGTTGATAATGATGAGCAGTTCTTC. It is translated as CSVDNDEQFF. V gene TRBV20-1 combines with J gene TRBJ2-1; D uncertain. Germline CDR1 is DFQATT and CDR2 is SNEGSKA (reference sequence). This CDR3 comprises 10 residues. V was shortened by 7 bases and J by 8 bases, with 9 bases between the two germline ends.

This clonotype occurred many times. The chain couples TRBV29-1 to TRBJ2-3; possibly TRBD1 for D (6 bases). Per germline, CDR1 SQVTM and CDR2 ANQGSEA. CDR3 length: 13 residues. The germline V and J ends were trimmed by 6 bases and 4 bases, with 14 bases remaining between them. CDR3 amino acids: CSVRGRLADTQYF. CDR3 nucleotide sequence: TGCAGCGTCAGGGGCAGGTTAGCAGATACGCAGTATTTT.

To note about this clonotype: A much larger clone sits a single nucleotide away, making a read error possible. The rearrangement links TRBV7-9 to TRBJ2-7, with TRBD2 as a possible D gene (6 bases). The CDR3 contains 15 residues. Germline values: CDR1 SEHNR, CDR2 FQNEAQ (reference sequence). V shed 1 base and J shed 8 bases, with 18 bases lying between them. The CDR3: CASSLGGETDRQQYF. The CDR3 DNA reads TGTGCCAGCAGCTTAGGGGGGGAGACCGACAGACAGCAGTACTTC.

This clonotype was seen repeatedly, ten times or more. The CDR3 spells CATTGGGNQPQHF. CDR3 coding DNA: TGTGCCACCACTGGGGGCGGCAATCAGCCCCAGCATTTT. The J gene is TRBJ1-5, the V gene TRBV15, with TRBD1 as a possible D gene (6 bases). Trimming removed 7 bases at V and 2 bases at J, with 9 bases between. This CDR3 has 13 amino acids. Germline V gene lookup returns CDR1 LNHNV and CDR2 YYDKDF (reference sequence).

This clonotype came up many times. CDR3 DNA sequence: TGTGCCAGCAGCCAAGGGGGGGGCCCCCGAGGATCCGGGGAGCTGTTTTTT. Its translation is CASSQGGGPRGSGELFF. The rearrangement links TRBV4-2 to TRBJ2-2, with D tentatively TRBD2 (7 bases). There are 17 residues in the CDR3. Germline loops: CDR1 LGHNA, CDR2 YNFKEQ. V shed 1 base and J shed 6 bases, with 18 bases lying between them.